This TCR beta chain emerged from a study of cytotoxic CD8 clonotypes in ibrutinib-treated CLL. Whole-study context: Patients attained 25 or so partial and 2 complete responses; at median approximately 64 months, approximately 14 remained remitted while approximately 12 progressed. Notes on the study in general: Progressing patients had sampling times that differed from those of sustained-remission patients.

In regard to this clone: Its antigen remains unknown.

Only in-frame clones appear in the TCRdb table, and some are missing; sequencing was by immunoSEQ multiplex PCR. The data show roughly 220,000 clones, over 65% seen once. Source: PBMCs, taken after 12 months of ibrutinib treatment. The source is a human donor with chronic lymphocytic leukemia.

The CDR3 region is CASSEAGVGYTF. The CDR3 nucleotides read TGTGCCAGCAGTGAAGCGGGGGTTGGCTACACCTTC. This chain uses TRBV6-1 with TRBJ1-2; a possible D gene is TRBD1 (5 bases). The CDR3 spans 12 residues. V was trimmed by 0 bases and J by 7 bases, leaving 6 bases between them. The V gene's germline CDR1 is MNHNS and CDR2 SASEGT.